Shown below are 7 T cell receptor beta chains from a single sample sequenced in a study of pediatric ulcerative colitis. Data came from immunoSEQ multiplex PCR; TCRdb stores just in-frame clones and leaves some out. Among 65,000 or so clones, 86% were seen once, and the ten largest hold roughly 3.8%. Sequencing was carried out using blood. These receptors were obtained from a boy aged 5-17 years with severe ulcerative colitis.

The chain couples TRBV29-1 to TRBJ2-1, with D possibly TRBD2 on 5 matching bases. CDR3 length: 12 amino acids. In germline, CDR1 is SQVTM, CDR2 ANQGSEA. The CDR3 DNA reads TGCAGTGCCGGAGGAGCGGCGGATGAGCAGTTCTTC. Translated: CSAGGAADEQFF.

The chain carries TRBV5-1 and TRBJ2-3; tentatively, D is TRBD2 (6 bases). Per the germline V gene, CDR1 is SGHRS and CDR2 is YFSETQ. The CDR3 is 15 amino acids. Trimming cost V 0 bases and J 1 base, with 9 bases left between them. DNA for the CDR3: TGCGCCAGCAGCTTGGCCTCGGGAGGCACAGATACGCAGTATTTT. Translated: CASSLASGGTDTQYF.

Concerning this clone: One end of the junction does not line up with germline, which may come from a read error. This same CDR3 is encoded by further DNA sequences in the sample. The chain couples TRBV7-2 to TRBJ2-7; no firm D call. The CDR3 spans 13 residues. Germline CDR1 reads SGHTA; CDR2 reads FQGNSA. The CDR3 sequence is CASSLGIFGEQYF. In DNA form, the CDR3 reads TGCGCCAGCAGCTTAGGGATTTTTGGCGAGCAGTACTTC.

This chain connects TRBV15 to TRBJ1-2; unclear D gene. Germline CDR1 and CDR2: LNHNV and YYDKDF (reference sequence). The CDR3 contains 17 residues. Trimming pared 0 bases from V and 4 bases from J, leaving 18 bases between. This CDR3 reads CATSRDGVGGIPYGYTF. The CDR3 bases are TGTGCCACCAGCAGAGATGGGGTCGGCGGCATCCCCTATGGCTACACCTTC.

The chain joins TRBV11-2 to TRBJ2-5, with 7 bases aligning to TRBD1. V lost 5 bases to trimming and J lost 3 bases; unmatched junction nucleotides: 3. Per germline, CDR1 SGHAT and CDR2 FQNNGV. The CDR3 is 13 amino acids. CDR3 amino acids: CASSRGQKETQYF. CDR3 DNA sequence: TGTGCCAGCAGCCGGGGACAGAAAGAGACCCAGTACTTC.

This sequence joins TRBV7-2 and TRBJ2-2; a weak D match, TRBD1 (5 bases). CDR1 is SGHTA, CDR2 FQGNSA, per germline. The V end lost 0 bases, the J end lost 5 bases, and 10 bases lay between the germline ends. The CDR3 is made up of 15 amino acids. The CDR3 sequence is CASSLASRATGELFF. CDR3 nucleotide sequence: TGTGCCAGCAGCTTAGCTTCCAGGGCGACCGGGGAGCTGTTTTTT.

The V call is TRBV4-1, the J call TRBJ2-7; 10 bases align to TRBD2. The germline gives CDR1 MGHRA, CDR2 YSYEKL. This CDR3 is built from 17 residues. V lost 2 bases and J lost 7; bases outside the gene matches: 14. CDR3 sequence reads: CASSQTPGPSGSREQYF. The CDR3 DNA reads TGCGCCAGCAGCCAAACCCCGGGGCCTAGCGGGAGCCGGGAGCAGTACTTC.